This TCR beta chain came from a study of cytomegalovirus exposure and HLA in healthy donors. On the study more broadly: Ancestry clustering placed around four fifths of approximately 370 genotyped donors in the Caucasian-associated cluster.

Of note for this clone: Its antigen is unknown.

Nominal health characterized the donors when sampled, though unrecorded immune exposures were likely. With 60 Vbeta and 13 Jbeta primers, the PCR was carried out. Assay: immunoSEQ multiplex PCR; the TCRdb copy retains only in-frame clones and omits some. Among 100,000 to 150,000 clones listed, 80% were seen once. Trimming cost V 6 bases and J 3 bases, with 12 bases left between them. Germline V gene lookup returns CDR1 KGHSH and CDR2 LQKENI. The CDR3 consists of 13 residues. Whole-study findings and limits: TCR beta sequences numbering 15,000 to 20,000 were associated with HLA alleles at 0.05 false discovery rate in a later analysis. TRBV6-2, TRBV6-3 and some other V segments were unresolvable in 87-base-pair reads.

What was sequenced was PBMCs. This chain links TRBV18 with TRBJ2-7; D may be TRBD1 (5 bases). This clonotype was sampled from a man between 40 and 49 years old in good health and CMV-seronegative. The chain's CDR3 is CASSPGYYYEQYF. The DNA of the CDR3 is TGTGCCAGCTCTCCAGGGTACTACTACGAGCAGTACTTC.